The clone carrying this T cell receptor beta chain was seen at least ten times. Its specificity is not known. The data derive from a study of CD8 T cells in ankylosing spondylitis. Study-wide results and limits: Researchers report that disease-linked clones proved CD8+ and relatively rare in peripheral blood. Apparently characteristic of ankylosing spondylitis blood was a TCR beta motif (roughly eight highly homologous variants).

TCRdb ran MiXCR on the 5' RACE reads and lists one entry per CDR3 protein. The table includes around 340,000 distinct CDR3 sequences, over 12% detected once. This CDR3 is 14 amino acids long. Germline CDR1 is SGHVS and CDR2 is FQNEAQ. V was shortened by 5 bases and J by 8 bases, with 15 bases between the two germline ends. Sequenced input: blood, either unsorted or a sorted T cell fraction (not recorded which). This receptor was obtained from a male donor with ankylosing spondylitis or in good health (not recorded which). The genes are TRBV7-8 and TRBJ1-4; maybe TRBD1 (6 bases). CDR3 sequence: CASSHIIQGEKLFF. The DNA of the CDR3 is TGTGCCAGCAGCCATATCATTCAGGGGGAAAAACTGTTTTTT.